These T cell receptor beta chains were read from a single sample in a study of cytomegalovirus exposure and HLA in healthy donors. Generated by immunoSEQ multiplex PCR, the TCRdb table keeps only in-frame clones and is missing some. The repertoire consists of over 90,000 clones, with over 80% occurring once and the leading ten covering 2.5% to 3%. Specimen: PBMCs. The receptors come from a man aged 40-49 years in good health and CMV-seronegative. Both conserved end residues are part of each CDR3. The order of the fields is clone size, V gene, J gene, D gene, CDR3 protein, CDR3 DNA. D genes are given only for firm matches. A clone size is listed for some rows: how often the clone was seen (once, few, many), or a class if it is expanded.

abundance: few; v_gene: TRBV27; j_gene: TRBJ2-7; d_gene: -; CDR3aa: CASSLNAGSYEQYF; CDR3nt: TGTGCCAGCAGTTTAAACGCAGGCTCCTACGAGCAGTACTTC
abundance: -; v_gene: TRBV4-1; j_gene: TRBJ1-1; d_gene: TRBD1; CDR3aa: CASSPRGRNTEAFF; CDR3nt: TGCGCCAGCAGCCCGAGGGGGCGTAACACTGAAGCTTTCTTT
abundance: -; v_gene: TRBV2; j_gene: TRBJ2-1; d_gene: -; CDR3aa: CASLADSSYNEQFF; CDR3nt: TGTGCCAGCTTAGCGGATAGCTCCTACAATGAGCAGTTCTTC
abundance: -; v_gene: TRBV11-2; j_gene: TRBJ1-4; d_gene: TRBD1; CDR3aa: CASSATGGTHEKLFF; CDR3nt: TGTGCCAGCAGCGCCACAGGGGGCACGCATGAAAAACTGTTTTTT
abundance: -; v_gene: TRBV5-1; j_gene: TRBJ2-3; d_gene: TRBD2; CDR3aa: CASSFGRGVTDTQYF; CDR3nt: TGCGCCAGCAGCTTCGGGCGGGGGGTCACAGATACGCAGTATTTT
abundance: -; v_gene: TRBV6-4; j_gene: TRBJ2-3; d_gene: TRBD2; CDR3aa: CASSSGTRSDTQYF; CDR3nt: TGTGCCAGCAGTTCGGGGACTAGGTCGGATACGCAGTATTTT
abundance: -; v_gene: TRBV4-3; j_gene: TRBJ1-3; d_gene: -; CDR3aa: CASSQAGGNTIYF; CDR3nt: TGCGCCAGCAGCCAGGCGGGTGGAAACACCATATATTTT
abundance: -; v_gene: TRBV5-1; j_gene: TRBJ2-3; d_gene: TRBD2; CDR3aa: CASSLGLAGAPDTQYF; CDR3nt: TGCGCCAGCAGCTTGGGACTAGCGGGGGCCCCGGATACGCAGTATTTT
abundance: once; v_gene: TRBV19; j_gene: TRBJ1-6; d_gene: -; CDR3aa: CASSIDSTANSPLHF; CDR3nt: TGTGCCAGTAGTATAGATTCGACAGCGAATTCACCCCTCCACTTT
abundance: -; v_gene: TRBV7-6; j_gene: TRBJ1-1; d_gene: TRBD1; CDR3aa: CASSFWAGGTEAFF; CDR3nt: TGTGCCAGCAGCTTTTGGGCAGGGGGCACTGAAGCTTTCTTT
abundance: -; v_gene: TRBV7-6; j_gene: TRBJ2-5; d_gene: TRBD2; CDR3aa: CASSLVGGVWETQYF; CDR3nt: TGTGCCAGCAGCTTAGTCGGGGGGGTTTGGGAGACCCAGTACTTC
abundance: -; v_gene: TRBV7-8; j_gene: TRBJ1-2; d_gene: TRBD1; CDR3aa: CASSRPRGTGRAYGYTF; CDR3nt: TGTGCCAGCAGCCGCCCTCGGGGGACAGGAAGGGCATATGGCTACACCTTC
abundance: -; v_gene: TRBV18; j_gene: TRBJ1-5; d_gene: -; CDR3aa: CASRGQNSNQPQHF; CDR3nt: TGTGCCAGCCGTGGGCAGAATAGCAATCAGCCCCAGCATTTT
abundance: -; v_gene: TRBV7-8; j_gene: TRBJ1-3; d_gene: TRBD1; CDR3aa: CASSLVMSGQAGGNTIYF; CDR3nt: TGTGCCAGCAGCTTAGTCATGTCCGGACAGGCGGGTGGAAACACCATATATTTT
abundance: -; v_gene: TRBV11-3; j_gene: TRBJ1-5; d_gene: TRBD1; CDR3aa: CASSLSDRDPQPQHF; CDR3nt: TGTGCCAGCAGCTTGTCCGACAGGGACCCTCAGCCCCAGCATTTT
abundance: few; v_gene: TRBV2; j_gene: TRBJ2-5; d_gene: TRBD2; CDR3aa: CASSPEAGGVETQYF; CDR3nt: TGTGCCAGCAGCCCTGAAGCGGGGGGGGTTGAGACCCAGTACTTC
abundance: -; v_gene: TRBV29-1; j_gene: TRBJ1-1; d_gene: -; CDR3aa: CSVELEGKSTEAFF; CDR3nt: TGCAGCGTTGAACTCGAGGGAAAAAGCACTGAAGCTTTCTTT
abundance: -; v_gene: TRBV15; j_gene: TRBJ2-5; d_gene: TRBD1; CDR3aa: CATSRDRDRARGTQYF; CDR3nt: TGTGCCACCAGCAGAGACCGGGACAGGGCGAGGGGGACCCAGTACTTC
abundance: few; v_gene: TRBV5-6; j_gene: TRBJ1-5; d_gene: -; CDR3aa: CASSLNRAYNQPQHF; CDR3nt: TGTGCCAGCAGCTTGAACAGGGCTTACAATCAGCCCCAGCATTTT
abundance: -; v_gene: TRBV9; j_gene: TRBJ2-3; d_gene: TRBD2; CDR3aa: CASSVARGGIDTQYF; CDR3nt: TGTGCCAGCAGCGTAGCGCGGGGGGGAATTGATACGCAGTATTTT
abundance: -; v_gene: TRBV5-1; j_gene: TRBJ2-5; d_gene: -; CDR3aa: CASNPGQIGRGTQYF; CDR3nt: TGCGCCAGCAACCCGGGACAAATAGGGAGGGGGACCCAGTACTTC
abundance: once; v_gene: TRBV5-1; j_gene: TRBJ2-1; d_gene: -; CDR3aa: CASSLRQVAYNEQFF; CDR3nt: TGCGCCAGCAGCTTGAGGCAGGTCGCCTACAATGAGCAGTTCTTC
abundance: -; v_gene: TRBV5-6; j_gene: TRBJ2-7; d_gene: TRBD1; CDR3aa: CASSSRDRGEQYF; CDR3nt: TGTGCCAGCAGCTCCCGGGACAGGGGCGAGCAGTACTTC
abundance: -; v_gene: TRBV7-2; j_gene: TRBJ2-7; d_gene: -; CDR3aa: CASSSGAGSGEQYF; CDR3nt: TGTGCCAGCAGCTCCGGGGCGGGATCTGGCGAGCAGTACTTC
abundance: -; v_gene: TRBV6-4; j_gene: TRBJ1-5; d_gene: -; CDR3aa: CASEPGGGGPSNQPQHF; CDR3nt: TGTGCCAGCGAGCCGGGAGGGGGTGGACCCAGCAATCAGCCCCAGCATTTT
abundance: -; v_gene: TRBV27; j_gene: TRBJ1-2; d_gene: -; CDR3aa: CASSLSGGPYGYTF; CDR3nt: TGTGCCAGCAGTTTGTCTGGAGGGCCCTATGGCTACACCTTC
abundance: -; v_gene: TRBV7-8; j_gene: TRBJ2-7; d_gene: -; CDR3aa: CASSLAEAYEQYF; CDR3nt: TGTGCCAGCAGCTTAGCTGAAGCGTACGAGCAGTACTTC
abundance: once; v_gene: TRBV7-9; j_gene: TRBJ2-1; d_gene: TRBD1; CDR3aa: CASSTGTGLSNEQFF; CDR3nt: TGTGCCAGCAGCACCGGGACAGGGTTGTCCAATGAGCAGTTCTTC
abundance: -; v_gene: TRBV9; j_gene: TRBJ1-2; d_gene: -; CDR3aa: CASSVSDSFNYGYTF; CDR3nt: TGTGCCAGCAGCGTATCCGACAGTTTTAACTATGGCTACACCTTC
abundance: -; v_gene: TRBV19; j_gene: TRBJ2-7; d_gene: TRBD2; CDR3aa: CASSPSGGHSYEQYF; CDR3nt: TGTGCCAGTAGCCCTAGCGGGGGGCACTCCTACGAGCAGTACTTC
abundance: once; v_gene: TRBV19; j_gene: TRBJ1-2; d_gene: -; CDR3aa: CASSRPSAGDYGYTF; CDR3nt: TGTGCCAGTAGTCGACCCTCGGCAGGGGACTATGGCTACACCTTC
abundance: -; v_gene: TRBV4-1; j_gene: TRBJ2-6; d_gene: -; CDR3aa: CASSQGGGAGANVLTF; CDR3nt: TGCGCCAGCAGCCAAGGAGGCGGCGCCGGGGCCAACGTCCTGACTTTC
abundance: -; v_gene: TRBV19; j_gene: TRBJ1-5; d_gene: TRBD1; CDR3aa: CATKEGALANQPQHF; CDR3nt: TGTGCCACTAAAGAGGGGGCGCTTGCTAATCAGCCCCAGCATTTT
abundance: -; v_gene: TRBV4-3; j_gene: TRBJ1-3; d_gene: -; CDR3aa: CASSQDVGRLYF; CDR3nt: TGCGCCAGCAGCCAAGATGTCGGGAGACTATATTTT